This T cell receptor (beta chain) was captured in a study of shared clonotypes between healthy human individuals. CD8 cells classed as naive were CD45RO-negative and positively selected for CCR7, excluding terminally differentiated effector memory CD45RA+ cells. Germline-derived CDR1 and CDR2 are LGHNA and YSLEER. CDR3 length: 13 amino acids. The V gene lost 1 base and the J gene lost 9 bases, with 10 bases spanning the gap. Clones were sequenced by immunoSEQ multiplex PCR, and TCRdb holds only the in-frame ones, with some missing. The table records about 2 million clones, approximately 94% of them present only once.

This chain joins TRBV4-3 and TRBJ2-1; D perhaps matches TRBD2 (6 bases). Sample: naive CD8+ T cells sorted from blood. The receptor was derived from a man aged 18 to 29 in good health. As DNA, the CDR3 is TGCGCCAGCAGCCAAGTGGAGGGCGTTGAGCAGTTCTTC. Its translation is CASSQVEGVEQFF.